This entry describes one T cell receptor (beta chain). These data come from a study of blood T cell repertoires in COVID-19. Across the study: In each case, the material was cDNA or gDNA derived from T cells, B-cell-depleted T cells, or PBMCs.

Trimming pared 1 base from V and 8 bases from J, leaving 12 bases between. Germline CDR1 is SGHNT and CDR2 is YENEEA. The CDR3 totals 14 residues. Living in under 30 US areas, the participants were between 18 and 89 years of age. Original analysis: Amplifying reference gene primers gave estimates of nucleated cell counts. Clones were read by immunoSEQ multiplex PCR, and TCRdb kept only the in-frame ones, dropping some. That table furnishes V, J and clone size, whereas the DNA furnished D and trimming. The sample carries 310,000 or so clones, about 88% recorded once. The TCR originated in a woman in her 40s who had recovered from COVID-19. Material for sequencing was PBMCs or T cells enriched from blood (not recorded which). The chain couples TRBV11-3 to TRBJ2-4; D possibly corresponds to TRBD2 (6 bases). DNA for the CDR3: TGTGCCAGCAGCTTAGCCCCAGGAGGGGACATTCAGTACTTC. Translated: CASSLAPGGDIQYF.